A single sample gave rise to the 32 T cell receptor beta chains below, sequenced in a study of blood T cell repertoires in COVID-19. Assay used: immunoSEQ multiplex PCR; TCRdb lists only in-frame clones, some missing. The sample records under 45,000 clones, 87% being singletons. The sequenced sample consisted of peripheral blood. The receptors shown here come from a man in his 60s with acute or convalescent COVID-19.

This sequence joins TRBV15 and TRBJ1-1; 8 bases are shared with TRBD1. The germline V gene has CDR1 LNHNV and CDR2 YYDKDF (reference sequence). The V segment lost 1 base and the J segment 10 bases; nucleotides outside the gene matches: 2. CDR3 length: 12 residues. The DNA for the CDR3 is TGTGCCACCAGCAGAGGACAGGGGAGAGCTTTCTTT. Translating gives CATSRGQGRAFF.

The CDR3 DNA reads as TGTGCCAGCTCACCGGGAGGGGGTTACCAAGAGACCCAGTACTTC. This sequence encodes CASSPGGGYQETQYF. The chain links TRBV18 to TRBJ2-5; maybe TRBD2 (7 bases). Germline V gene sequence: CDR1 KGHSH, CDR2 LQKENI. The CDR3 loop spans 15 amino acids. Trimming took 3 bases from V and 0 from J, leaving 11 bases between them. The complete variable domain, with remaining parts taken from reference TRBV18 and TRBJ2-5, reads NAGVMQNPRHLVRRRGQEARLRCSPMKGHSHVYWYRQLPEEGLKFMVYLQKENIIDESGMPKERFSAEFPKEGPSILRIQQVVRGDSAAYFCASSPGGGYQETQYFGPGTRLLVL.

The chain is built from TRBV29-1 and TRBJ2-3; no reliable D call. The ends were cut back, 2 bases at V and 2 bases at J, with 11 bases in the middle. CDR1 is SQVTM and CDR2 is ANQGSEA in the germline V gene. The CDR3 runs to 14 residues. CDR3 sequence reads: CSVERLAVTDTQYF. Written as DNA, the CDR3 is TGCAGCGTTGAAAGACTTGCAGTCACAGATACGCAGTATTTT.

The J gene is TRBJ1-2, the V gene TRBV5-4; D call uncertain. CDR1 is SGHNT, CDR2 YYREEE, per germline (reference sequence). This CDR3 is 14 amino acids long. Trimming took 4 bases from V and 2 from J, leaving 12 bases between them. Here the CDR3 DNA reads TGTGCCAGCAGCCCCCCCCAGGCAAACTATGGCTACACCTTC. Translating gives CASSPPQANYGYTF. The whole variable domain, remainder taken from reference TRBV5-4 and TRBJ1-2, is ETGVTQSPTHLIKTRGQQVTLRCSSQSGHNTVSWYQQALGQGPQFIFQYYREEENGRGNFPPRFSGLQFPNYSSELNVNALELDDSALYLCASSPPQANYGYTFGSGTRLTVV.

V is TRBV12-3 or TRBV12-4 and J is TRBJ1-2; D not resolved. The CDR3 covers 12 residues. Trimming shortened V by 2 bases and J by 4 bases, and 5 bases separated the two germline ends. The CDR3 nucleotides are TGTGCCAGCAGTTTATTGCGCTATGGCTACACCTTC. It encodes CASSLLRYGYTF.

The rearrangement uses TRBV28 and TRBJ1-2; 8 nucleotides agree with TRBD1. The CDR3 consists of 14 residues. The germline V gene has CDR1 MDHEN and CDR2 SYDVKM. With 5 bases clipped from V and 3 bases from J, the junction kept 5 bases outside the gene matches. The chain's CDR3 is CASSLPTGDYGYTF. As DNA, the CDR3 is TGTGCCAGCAGTCTCCCGACAGGGGACTATGGCTACACCTTC.

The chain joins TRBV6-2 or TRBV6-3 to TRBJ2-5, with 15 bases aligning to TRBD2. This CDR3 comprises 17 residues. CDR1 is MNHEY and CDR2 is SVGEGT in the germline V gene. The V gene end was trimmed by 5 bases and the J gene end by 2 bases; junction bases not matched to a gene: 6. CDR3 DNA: TGTGCCAGCAGTGACGGACTAGCGGGGGGGAGGCAAGAGACCCAGTACTTC. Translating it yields CASSDGLAGGRQETQYF.

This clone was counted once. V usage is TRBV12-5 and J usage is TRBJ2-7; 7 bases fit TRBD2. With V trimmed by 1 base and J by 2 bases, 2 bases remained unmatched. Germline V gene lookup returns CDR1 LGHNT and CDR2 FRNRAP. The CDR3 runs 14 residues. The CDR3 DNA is TGTGCTAGTGGTTTGGCGGGGGGTCCCTACGAGCAGTACTTC. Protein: CASGLAGGPYEQYF.

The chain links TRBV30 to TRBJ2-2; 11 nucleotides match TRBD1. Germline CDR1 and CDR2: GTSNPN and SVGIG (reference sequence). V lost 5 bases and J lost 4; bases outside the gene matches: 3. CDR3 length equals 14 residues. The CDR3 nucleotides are TGTGCCTGGCGCGGGACAGGGGGCACCGGGGAGCTGTTTTTT. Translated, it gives CAWRGTGGTGELFF.

DNA for the CDR3: TGTGCCAGTTATCTCCCCGCCGGGACAGGGCCCAACTATGGCTACACCTTC. It is translated as CASYLPAGTGPNYGYTF. The rearrangement links TRBV19 to TRBJ1-2, with 9 bases aligning to TRBD1. Trimming removed 8 bases from V and 2 bases from J; junction bases left unmatched: 15. The CDR3 runs 17 residues. Germline CDR1 is LNHDA and CDR2 is SQIVND (reference sequence). The entire variable domain, with the rest obtained from reference TRBV19 and TRBJ1-2, is as follows: DGGITQSPKYLFRKEGQNVTLSCEQNLNHDAMYWYRQDPGQGLRLIYYSQIVNDFQKGDIAEGYSVSREKKESFPLTVTSAQKNPTAFYLCASYLPAGTGPNYGYTFGSGTRLTVV.

The CDR3 loop reads CASKLGGNSPLHF. The DNA for the CDR3 is TGTGCCAGCAAATTAGGGGGTAATTCACCCCTCCACTTT. This sequence joins TRBV6-5 and TRBJ1-6, with D possibly matching TRBD1 (6 bases). The CDR3 covers 13 residues. The germline V gene has CDR1 MNHEY and CDR2 SVGAGI. V gave up 7 bases and J gave up 6 bases, with 10 bases separating them.

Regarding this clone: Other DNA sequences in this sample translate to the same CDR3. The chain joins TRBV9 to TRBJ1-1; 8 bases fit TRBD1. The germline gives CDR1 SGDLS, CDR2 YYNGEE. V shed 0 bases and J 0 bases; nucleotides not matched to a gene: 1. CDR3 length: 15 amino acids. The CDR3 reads CASSVGDRLNTEAFF. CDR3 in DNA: TGTGCCAGCAGCGTAGGGGACAGGCTGAACACTGAAGCTTTCTTT.

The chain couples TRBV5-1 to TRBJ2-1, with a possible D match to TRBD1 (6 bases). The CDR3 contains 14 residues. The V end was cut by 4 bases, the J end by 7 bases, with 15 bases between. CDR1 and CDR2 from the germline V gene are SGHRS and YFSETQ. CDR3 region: CASSRVTGDNEQFF. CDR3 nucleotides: TGCGCCAGCAGCCGTGTGACAGGCGATAATGAGCAGTTCTTC.

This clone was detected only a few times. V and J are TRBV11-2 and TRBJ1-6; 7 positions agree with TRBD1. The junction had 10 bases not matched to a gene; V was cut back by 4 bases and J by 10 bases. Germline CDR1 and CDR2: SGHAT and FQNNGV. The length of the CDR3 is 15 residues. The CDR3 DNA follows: TGTGCCAGCAGCTCTTTGACAGGGTTGGGATCACCCCTCCACTTT. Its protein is CASSSLTGLGSPLHF.

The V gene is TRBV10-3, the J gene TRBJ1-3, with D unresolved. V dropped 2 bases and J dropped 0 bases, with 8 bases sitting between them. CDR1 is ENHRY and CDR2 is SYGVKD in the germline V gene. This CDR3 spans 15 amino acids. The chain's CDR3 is CAISEAGTSGNTIYF. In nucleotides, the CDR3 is TGTGCCATCAGTGAGGCGGGAACCTCTGGAAACACCATATATTTT.

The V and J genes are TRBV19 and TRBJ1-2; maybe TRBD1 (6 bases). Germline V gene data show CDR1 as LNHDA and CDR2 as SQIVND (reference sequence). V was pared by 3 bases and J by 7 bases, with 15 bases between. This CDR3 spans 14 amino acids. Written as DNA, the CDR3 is TGTGCCAGTAGTATCCTCGGGGGGCTTAGTGGCTACACCTTC. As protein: CASSILGGLSGYTF.

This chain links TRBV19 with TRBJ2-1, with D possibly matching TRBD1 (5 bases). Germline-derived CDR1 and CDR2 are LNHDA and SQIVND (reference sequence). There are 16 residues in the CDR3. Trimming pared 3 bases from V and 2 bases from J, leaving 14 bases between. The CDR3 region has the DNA TGTGCCAGTAGTATCCAGGGAACCCCCCCCTACAATGAGCAGTTCTTC. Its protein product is CASSIQGTPPYNEQFF.

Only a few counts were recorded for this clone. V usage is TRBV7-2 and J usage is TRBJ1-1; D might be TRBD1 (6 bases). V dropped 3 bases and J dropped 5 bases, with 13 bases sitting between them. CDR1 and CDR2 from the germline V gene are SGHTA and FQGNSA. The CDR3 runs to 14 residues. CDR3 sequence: CASSFRGDRTEAFF. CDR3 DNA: TGTGCCAGCAGCTTCAGGGGAGACAGGACTGAAGCTTTCTTT.

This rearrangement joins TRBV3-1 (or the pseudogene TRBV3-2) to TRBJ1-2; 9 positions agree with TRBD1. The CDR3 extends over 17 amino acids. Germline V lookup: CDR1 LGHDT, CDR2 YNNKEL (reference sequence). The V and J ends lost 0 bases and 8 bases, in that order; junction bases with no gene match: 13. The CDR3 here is CASSQDVIWTGAGGYTF. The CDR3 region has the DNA TGTGCCAGCAGCCAAGATGTCATCTGGACAGGGGCGGGAGGCTACACCTTC.

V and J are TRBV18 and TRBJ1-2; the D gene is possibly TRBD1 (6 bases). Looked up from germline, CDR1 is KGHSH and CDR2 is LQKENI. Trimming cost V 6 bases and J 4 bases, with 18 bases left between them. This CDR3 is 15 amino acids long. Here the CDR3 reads CASSPRQAPVYGYTF. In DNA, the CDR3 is TGTGCCAGCTCTCCTAGACAGGCCCCTGTCTATGGCTACACCTTC.

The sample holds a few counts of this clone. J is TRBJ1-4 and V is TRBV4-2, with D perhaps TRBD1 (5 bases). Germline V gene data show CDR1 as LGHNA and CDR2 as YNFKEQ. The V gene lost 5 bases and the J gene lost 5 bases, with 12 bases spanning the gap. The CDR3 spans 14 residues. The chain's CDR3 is CASSKRRQNEKLFF. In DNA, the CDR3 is TGTGCCAGCAGCAAACGACGACAGAATGAAAAACTGTTTTTT.

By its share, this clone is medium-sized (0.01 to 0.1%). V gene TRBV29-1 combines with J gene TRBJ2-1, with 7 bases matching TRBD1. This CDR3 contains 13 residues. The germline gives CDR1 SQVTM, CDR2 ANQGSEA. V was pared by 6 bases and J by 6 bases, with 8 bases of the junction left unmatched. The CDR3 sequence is CSVRKTGFNEQFF. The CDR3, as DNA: TGCAGCGTCAGAAAGACAGGGTTCAATGAGCAGTTCTTC.

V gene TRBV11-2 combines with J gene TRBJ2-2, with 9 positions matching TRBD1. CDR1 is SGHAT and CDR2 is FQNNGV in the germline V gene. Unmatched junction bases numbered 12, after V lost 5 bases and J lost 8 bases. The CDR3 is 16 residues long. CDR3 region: CASSLFRTGVTGELFF. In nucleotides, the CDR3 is TGTGCCAGCAGCCTCTTTAGGACAGGGGTCACGGGGGAGCTGTTTTTT.

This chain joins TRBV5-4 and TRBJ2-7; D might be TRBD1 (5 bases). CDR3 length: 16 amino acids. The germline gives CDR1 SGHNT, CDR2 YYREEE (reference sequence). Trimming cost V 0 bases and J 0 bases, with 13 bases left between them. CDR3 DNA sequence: TGTGCCAGCAGCTTGGGATGGGGCAGCAGCTCCTACGAGCAGTACTTC. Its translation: CASSLGWGSSSYEQYF. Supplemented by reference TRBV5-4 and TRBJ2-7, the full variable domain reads ETGVTQSPTHLIKTRGQQVTLRCSSQSGHNTVSWYQQALGQGPQFIFQYYREEENGRGNFPPRFSGLQFPNYSSELNVNALELDDSALYLCASSLGWGSSSYEQYFGPGTRLTVT.

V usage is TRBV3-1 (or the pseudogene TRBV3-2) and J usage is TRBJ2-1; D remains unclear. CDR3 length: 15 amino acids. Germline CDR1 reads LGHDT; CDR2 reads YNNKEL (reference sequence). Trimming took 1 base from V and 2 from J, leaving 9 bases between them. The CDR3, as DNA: TGTGCCAGCAGCCAAGGTTGGCCACCCTACAATGAGCAGTTCTTC. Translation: CASSQGWPPYNEQFF.

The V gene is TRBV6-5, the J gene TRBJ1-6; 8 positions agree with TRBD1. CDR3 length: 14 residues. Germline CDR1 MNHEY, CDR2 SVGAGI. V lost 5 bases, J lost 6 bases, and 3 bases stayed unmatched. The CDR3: CASSLDRVNSPLHF. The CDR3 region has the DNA TGTGCCAGCAGTCTGGACAGGGTTAATTCACCCCTCCACTTT.

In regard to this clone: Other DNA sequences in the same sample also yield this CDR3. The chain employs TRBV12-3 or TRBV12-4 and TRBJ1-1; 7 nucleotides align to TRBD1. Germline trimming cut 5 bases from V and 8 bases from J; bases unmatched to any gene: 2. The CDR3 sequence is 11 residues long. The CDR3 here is CASSLRGEAFF. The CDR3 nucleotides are TGTGCCAGCAGTCTCAGGGGGGAAGCTTTCTTT.

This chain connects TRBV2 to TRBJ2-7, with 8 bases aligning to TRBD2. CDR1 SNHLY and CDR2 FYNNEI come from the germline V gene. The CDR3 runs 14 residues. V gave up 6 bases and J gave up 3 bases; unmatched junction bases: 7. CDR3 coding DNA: TGTGCCAGCAGGCTCGCGGGGGGCAACTACGAGCAGTACTTC. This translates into CASRLAGGNYEQYF.

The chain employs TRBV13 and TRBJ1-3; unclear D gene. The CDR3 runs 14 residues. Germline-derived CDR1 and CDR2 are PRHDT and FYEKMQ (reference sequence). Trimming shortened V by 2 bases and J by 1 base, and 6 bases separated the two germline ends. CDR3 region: CASSLQVSGNTIYF. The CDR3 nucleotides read TGTGCCAGCAGCTTACAGGTATCTGGAAACACCATATATTTT.

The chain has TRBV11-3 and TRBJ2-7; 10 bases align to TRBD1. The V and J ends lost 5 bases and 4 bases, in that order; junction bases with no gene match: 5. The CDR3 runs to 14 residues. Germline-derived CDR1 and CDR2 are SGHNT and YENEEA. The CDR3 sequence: CASSPPGQGYEQYF. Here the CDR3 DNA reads TGTGCCAGCAGCCCTCCGGGACAGGGGTACGAGCAGTACTTC.

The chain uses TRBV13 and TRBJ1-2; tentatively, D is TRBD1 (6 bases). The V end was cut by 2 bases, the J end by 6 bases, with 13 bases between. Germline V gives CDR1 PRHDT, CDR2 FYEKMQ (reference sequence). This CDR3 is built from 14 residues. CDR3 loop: CASSLTGTSNGYTF. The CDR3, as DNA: TGTGCCAGCAGCTTAACCGGGACATCTAATGGCTACACCTTC. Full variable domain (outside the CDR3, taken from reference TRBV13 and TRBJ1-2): AAGVIQSPRHLIKEKRETATLKCYPIPRHDTVYWYQQGPGQDPQFLISFYEKMQSDKGSIPDRFSAQQFSDYHSELNMSSLELGDSALYFCASSLTGTSNGYTFGSGTRLTVV.

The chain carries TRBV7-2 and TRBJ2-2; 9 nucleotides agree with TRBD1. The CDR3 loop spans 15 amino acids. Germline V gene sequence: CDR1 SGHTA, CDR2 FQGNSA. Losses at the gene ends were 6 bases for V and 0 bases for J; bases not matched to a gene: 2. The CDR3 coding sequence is TGTGCCAGCAGACGGACAGGGGCGAACACCGGGGAGCTGTTTTTT. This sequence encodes CASRRTGANTGELFF.